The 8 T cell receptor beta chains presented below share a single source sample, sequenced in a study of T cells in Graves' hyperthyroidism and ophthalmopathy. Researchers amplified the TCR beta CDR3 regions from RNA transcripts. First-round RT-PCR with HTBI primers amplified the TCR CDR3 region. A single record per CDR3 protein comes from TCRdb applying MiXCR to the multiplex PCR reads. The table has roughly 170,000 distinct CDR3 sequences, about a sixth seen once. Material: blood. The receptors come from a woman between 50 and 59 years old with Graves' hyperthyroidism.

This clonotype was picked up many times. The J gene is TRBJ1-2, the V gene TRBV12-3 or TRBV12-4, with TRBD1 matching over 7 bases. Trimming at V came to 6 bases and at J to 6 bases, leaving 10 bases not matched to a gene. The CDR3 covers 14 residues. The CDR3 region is CASSLRGQRNGYTF. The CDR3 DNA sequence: TGTGCCAGCAGCCTCCGGGGACAGCGGAATGGCTACACCTTC.

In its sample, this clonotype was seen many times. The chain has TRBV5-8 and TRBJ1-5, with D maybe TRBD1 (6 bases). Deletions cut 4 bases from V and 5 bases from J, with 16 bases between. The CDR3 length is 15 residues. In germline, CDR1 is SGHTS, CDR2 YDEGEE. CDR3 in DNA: TGTGCCAGCAGCCTCCGAATGGAGGGGGATCAGCCCCAGCATTTT. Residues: CASSLRMEGDQPQHF.

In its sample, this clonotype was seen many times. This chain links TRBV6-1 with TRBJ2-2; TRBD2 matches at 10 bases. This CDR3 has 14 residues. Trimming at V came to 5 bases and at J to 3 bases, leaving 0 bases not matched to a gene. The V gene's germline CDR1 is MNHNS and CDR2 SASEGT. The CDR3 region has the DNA TGTGCCAGCAGTACTAGCGGGGACACCGGGGAGCTGTTTTTT. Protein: CASSTSGDTGELFF.

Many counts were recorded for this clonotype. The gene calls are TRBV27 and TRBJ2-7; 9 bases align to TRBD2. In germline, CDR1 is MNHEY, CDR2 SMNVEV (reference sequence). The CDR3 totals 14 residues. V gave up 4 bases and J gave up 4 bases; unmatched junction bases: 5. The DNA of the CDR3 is TGTGCCAGCAGTTGGAGTAGCGGGGGTTACGAGCAGTACTTC. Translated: CASSWSSGGYEQYF.

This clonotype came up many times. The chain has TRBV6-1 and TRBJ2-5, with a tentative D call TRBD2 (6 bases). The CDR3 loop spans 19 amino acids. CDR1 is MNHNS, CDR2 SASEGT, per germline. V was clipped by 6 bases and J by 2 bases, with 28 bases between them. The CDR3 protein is CASRREPRRDRSQQETQYF. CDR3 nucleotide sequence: TGTGCCAGCAGAAGGGAGCCGAGGAGGGACCGCAGTCAGCAAGAGACCCAGTACTTC.

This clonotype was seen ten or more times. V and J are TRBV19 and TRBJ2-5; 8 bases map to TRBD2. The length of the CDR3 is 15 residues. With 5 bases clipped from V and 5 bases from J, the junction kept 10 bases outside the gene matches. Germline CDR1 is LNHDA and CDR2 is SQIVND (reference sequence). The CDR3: CASSVSGGAVETQYF. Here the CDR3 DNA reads TGTGCCAGTAGTGTTTCCGGGGGGGCTGTGGAGACCCAGTACTTC. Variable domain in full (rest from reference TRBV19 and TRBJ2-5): DGGITQSPKYLFRKEGQNVTLSCEQNLNHDAMYWYRQDPGQGLRLIYYSQIVNDFQKGDIAEGYSVSREKKESFPLTVTSAQKNPTAFYLCASSVSGGAVETQYFGPGTRLLVL.

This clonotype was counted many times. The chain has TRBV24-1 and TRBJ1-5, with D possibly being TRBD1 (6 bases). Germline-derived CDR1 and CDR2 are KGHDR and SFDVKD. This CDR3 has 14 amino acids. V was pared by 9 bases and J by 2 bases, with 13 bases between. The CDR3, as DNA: TGTGCCACCGCGGAGGGGGAAGGCAATCAGCCCCAGCATTTT. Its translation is CATAEGEGNQPQHF.

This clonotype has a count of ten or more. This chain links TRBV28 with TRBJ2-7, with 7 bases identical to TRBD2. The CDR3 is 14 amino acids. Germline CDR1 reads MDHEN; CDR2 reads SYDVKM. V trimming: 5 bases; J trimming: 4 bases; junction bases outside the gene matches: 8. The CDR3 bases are TGTGCCAGCAGTCAAACTAGCGCGTCTTACGAGCAGTACTTC. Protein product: CASSQTSASYEQYF. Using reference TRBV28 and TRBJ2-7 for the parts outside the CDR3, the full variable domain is DVKVTQSSRYLVKRTGEKVFLECVQDMDHENMFWYRQDPGLGLRLIYFSYDVKMKEKGDIPEGYSVSREKKERFSLILESASTNQTSMYLCASSQTSASYEQYFGPGTRLTVT.